A selection of T cell receptor beta chains follows, all from one sample in a study of blood T cell repertoires in COVID-19. The protocol was immunoSEQ multiplex PCR, while the TCRdb copy is restricted to in-frame clones and leaves out a portion. Here the sample spans about 76,000 clones, around 88% being singletons. The specimen was peripheral blood. The source is a young man with acute or convalescent COVID-19. Each CDR3 is given with its conserved first and last residue. A D gene is named only where the DNA matches it firmly. Clone size is stated in some rows and not others, as once, few, many or a class when expanded.

d_call	v_call	j_call	clone_size	cdr3_nt	cdr3_aa
TRBD1	TRBV28	TRBJ1-2	.	TGTGCCAGCAGTTTCGCCGGGACAGGGAACTATGGCTACACCTTC	CASSFAGTGNYGYTF
.	TRBV5-1	TRBJ1-3	.	TGCGCCAGCAGCTTTGACAGTTTCTCTGGAAACACCATATATTTT	CASSFDSFSGNTIYF
TRBD2	TRBV10-2	TRBJ2-7	.	TGCGCCAGCAGTGCACTAGCGGCTACTAGCTACGAGCAGTACTTC	CASSALAATSYEQYF
.	TRBV6-4	TRBJ2-2	.	TGTGCCAGCAGTGACAGAGAGGGCGGGGAGCTGTTTTTT	CASSDREGGELFF
TRBD1	TRBV10-1	TRBJ2-1	.	TGCGCCAGCAGTGAGAAGGGACAGGGGGTGGACAATGAGCAGTTCTTC	CASSEKGQGVDNEQFF
.	TRBV7-9	TRBJ2-1	.	TGTGCCAGCAGCTTCGACATCTACAATGAGCAGTTCTTC	CASSFDIYNEQFF
TRBD1	TRBV4-1	TRBJ2-3	.	TGCGCCAGCAGCCCAGAGGGGACAGTTCCCACCAATACGCAGTATTTT	CASSPEGTVPTNTQYF
.	TRBV6-5	TRBJ1-5	once	TGTGCCAGCAGCCAAGACAAAAGCAATCAGCCCCAGCATTTT	CASSQDKSNQPQHF
TRBD1	TRBV6-5	TRBJ2-5	.	TGTGCCAGCAGTTACGGGACAGGGTCCCAAGAGACCCAGTACTTC	CASSYGTGSQETQYF
.	TRBV11-2	TRBJ2-7	.	TGTGCCAGCAGCTTTTCGGCAGGGCCCTACGAGCAGTACTTC	CASSFSAGPYEQYF
TRBD1	TRBV5-1	TRBJ2-7	.	TGCGCCAGCAGCCCTTCCCCGGGACAGGGGTCCTACGAGCAGTACTTC	CASSPSPGQGSYEQYF
TRBD2	TRBV2	TRBJ2-5	.	TGTGCCAGTAGCACTAGCGGGGCTATAGTCCAAGAGACCCAGTACTTC	CASSTSGAIVQETQYF
.	TRBV4-1	TRBJ2-1	.	TGCGCCAGCAGCCAAGACCGGGTTGAGCAGTTCTTC	CASSQDRVEQFF
TRBD2	TRBV24-1	TRBJ2-7	.	TGTGCCACCAGTGATCCTGGAGCGAGCGGGAGTTACGAGCAGTACTTC	CATSDPGASGSYEQYF
.	TRBV4-3	TRBJ2-1	.	TGCGCCAGCAGCCAAGGGCTCAGGATCAATGAGCAGTTCTTC	CASSQGLRINEQFF
.	TRBV12-3/TRBV12-4	TRBJ2-7	.	TGTGCCAGCAGTTTCTACCCCTACGAGCAGTACTTC	CASSFYPYEQYF
.	TRBV10-2	TRBJ2-1	.	TGCGCCAGCGGGCACGATGAGCAGTTCTTC	CASGHDEQFF
TRBD1	TRBV28	TRBJ2-7	.	TGTGCCACCTATGACAGGGGCCACTCTACTTACGAGCAGTACTTC	CATYDRGHSTYEQYF
.	TRBV19	TRBJ1-2	.	TGTGCCAGTAGTATCAACGCGGTTCGTGGCTACACCTTC	CASSINAVRGYTF
TRBD2	TRBV27	TRBJ2-1	.	TGTGCCAGCAGATCGCTGGGACTAGCGGGAGATAGAAGGCAGTTCTTC	CASRSLGLAGDRRQFF
TRBD1	TRBV18	TRBJ1-2	.	TGTGCCAGCTCATCCGGACAGGGTCCTAACTATGGCTACACCTTC	CASSSGQGPNYGYTF
TRBD1	TRBV18	TRBJ1-6	.	TGTGCCAGCTCACCAACAGGGGGCGGTTCACCCCTCCACTTT	CASSPTGGGSPLHF
.	TRBV6-5	TRBJ1-3	.	TGTGCCAGCAGAACTTCGGGGGGTCCTGGAAACACCATATATTTT	CASRTSGGPGNTIYF
TRBD2	TRBV7-2	TRBJ2-2	.	TGTGCCAGCAGCCCAAATTTCTTACTAGCGGGATACACCGGGGAGCTGTTTTTT	CASSPNFLLAGYTGELFF
.	TRBV25-1	TRBJ1-2	.	TGTGCCAGCAGTCCGGGGGATTATGGCTACACCTTC	CASSPGDYGYTF
.	TRBV10-2	TRBJ1-6	.	TGCGCCAGCTGCCCGGGGGGGAATTCACCCCTCCACTTT	CASCPGGNSPLHF
.	TRBV28	TRBJ1-2	.	TGTGCCAGCAGTTTATGGGCTGGGAGTGGTGGCTACACCTTC	CASSLWAGSGGYTF
TRBD1	TRBV5-7	TRBJ2-2	.	TGTGCCAGCAGCTTGACGGGACAGATGACCGGGGAGCTGTTTTTT	CASSLTGQMTGELFF
.	TRBV30	TRBJ1-2	.	TGTGCCTGGAAGTCGATCAGTGTGCTCTATGGCTACACCTTC	CAWKSISVLYGYTF
.	TRBV6-5	TRBJ2-2	.	TGTGCCAGCAGTTACGCACAGCTAACCGGGGAGCTGTTTTTT	CASSYAQLTGELFF
.	TRBV5-4	TRBJ1-2	.	TGTGCCAGCAGTCCCGGGAGCCTCTATGGCTACACCTTC	CASSPGSLYGYTF
TRBD2	TRBV6-5	TRBJ2-2	.	TGTGCCAGCAGTAGCGGGAGGGCCACCGGGGAGCTGTTTTTT	CASSSGRATGELFF
.	TRBV6-5	TRBJ1-5	few	TGTGCCAGCACAGACGGGGGGCGAAGCAATCAGCCCCAGCATTTT	CASTDGGRSNQPQHF
.	TRBV5-1	TRBJ1-4	.	TGCGCCAGCAGCTACACAGGGTTGGATGAAAAACTGTTTTTT	CASSYTGLDEKLFF
TRBD1	TRBV3-1/TRBV3-2	TRBJ2-4	once	TGTGCCAGCAGCCCCTCCGGACAGGGGAACATTCAGTACTTC	CASSPSGQGNIQYF
TRBD2	TRBV4-1	TRBJ2-2	.	TGCGCCAGCAGCCATCGACTTAGGGTAGCGGGACTCTCTGGCACCGGGGAGCTGTTTTTT	CASSHRLRVAGLSGTGELFF
.	TRBV4-3	TRBJ1-6	.	TGCGCCAGCAGCCAGAGAGACCGACAACCCCTCCACTTT	CASSQRDRQPLHF
TRBD1	TRBV19	TRBJ2-3	.	TGTGCCACCCGGGACAGGGGCCTGGATACGCAGTATTTT	CATRDRGLDTQYF
.	TRBV6-1	TRBJ1-3	.	TGTGCCAGCAGTGACCGGGGGGCTAGCTCTGGAAACACCATATATTTT	CASSDRGASSGNTIYF
TRBD1	TRBV28	TRBJ1-4	.	TGTGCCACCTATCGACAGGGCGATAATGAAAAACTGTTTTTT	CATYRQGDNEKLFF
.	TRBV7-9	TRBJ2-3	few	TGTGCCAGCAGCTTAGTGTCAGGGACAGATACGCAGTATTTT	CASSLVSGTDTQYF